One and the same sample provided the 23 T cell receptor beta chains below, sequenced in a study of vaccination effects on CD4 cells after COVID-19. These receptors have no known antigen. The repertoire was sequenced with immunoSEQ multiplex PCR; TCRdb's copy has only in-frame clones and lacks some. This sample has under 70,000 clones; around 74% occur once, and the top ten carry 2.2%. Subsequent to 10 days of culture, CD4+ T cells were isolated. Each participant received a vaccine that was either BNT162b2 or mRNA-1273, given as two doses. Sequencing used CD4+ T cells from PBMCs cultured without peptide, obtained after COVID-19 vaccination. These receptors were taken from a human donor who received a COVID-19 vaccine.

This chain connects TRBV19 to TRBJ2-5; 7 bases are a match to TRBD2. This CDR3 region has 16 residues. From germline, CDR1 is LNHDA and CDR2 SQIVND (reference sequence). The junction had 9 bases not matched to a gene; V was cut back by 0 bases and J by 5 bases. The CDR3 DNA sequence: TGTGCCAGTAGTATAGATAGCGGGCAGGGTGCGGAGACCCAGTACTTC. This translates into CASSIDSGQGAETQYF.

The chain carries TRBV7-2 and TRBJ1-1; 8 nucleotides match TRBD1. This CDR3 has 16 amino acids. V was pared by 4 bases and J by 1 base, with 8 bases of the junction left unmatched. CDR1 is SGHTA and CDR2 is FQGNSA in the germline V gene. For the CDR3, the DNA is TGTGCCAGCAGCTACCGACCCGGGACAGGGAACACTGAAGCTTTCTTT. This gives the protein CASSYRPGTGNTEAFF.

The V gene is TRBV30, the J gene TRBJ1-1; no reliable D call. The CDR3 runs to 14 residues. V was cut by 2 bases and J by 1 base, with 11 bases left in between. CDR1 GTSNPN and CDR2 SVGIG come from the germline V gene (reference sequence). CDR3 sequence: CAWSIGRRNTEAFF. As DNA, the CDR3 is TGTGCCTGGAGTATAGGCAGGAGGAACACTGAAGCTTTCTTT.

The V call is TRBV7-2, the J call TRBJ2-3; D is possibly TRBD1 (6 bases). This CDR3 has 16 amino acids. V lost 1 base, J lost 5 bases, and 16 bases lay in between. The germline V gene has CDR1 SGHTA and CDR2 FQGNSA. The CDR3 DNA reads TGTGCCAGCAGCTTAGGATGGGGGCTGGCTAAAGATACGCAGTATTTT. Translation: CASSLGWGLAKDTQYF.

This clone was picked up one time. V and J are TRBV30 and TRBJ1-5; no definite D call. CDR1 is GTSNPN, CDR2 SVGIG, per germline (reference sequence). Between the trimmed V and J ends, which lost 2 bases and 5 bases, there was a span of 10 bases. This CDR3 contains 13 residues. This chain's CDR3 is CAWSPGDDQPQHF. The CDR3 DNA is TGTGCCTGGAGTCCCGGGGATGATCAGCCCCAGCATTTT.

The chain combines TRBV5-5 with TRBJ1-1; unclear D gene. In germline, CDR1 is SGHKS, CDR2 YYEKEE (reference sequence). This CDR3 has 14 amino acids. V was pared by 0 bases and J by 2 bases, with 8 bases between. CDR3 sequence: CASSLVYGNTEAFF. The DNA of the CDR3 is TGTGCCAGCAGCTTGGTCTACGGTAACACTGAAGCTTTCTTT.

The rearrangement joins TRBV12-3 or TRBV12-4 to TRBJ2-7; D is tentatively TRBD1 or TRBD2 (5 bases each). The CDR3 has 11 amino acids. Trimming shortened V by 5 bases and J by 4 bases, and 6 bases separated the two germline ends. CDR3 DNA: TGTGCCAGCAGTGGGGGATACGAGCAGTACGTC. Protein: CASSGGYEQYV.

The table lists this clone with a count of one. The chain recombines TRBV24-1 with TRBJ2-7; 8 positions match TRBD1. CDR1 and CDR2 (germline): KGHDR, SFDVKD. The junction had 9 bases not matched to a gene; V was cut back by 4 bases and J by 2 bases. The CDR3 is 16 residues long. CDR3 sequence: CATSDVDRVGTYEQYV. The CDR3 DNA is TGTGCCACCAGTGACGTGGACAGGGTCGGAACCTACGAGCAGTACGTC.

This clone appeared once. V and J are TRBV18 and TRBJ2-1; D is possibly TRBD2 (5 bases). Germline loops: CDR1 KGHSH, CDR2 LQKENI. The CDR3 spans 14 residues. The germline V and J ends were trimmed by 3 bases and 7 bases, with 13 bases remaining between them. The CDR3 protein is CASSPDQTGNEQFF. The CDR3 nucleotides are TGTGCCAGCTCACCGGATCAAACGGGGAATGAGCAGTTCTTC.

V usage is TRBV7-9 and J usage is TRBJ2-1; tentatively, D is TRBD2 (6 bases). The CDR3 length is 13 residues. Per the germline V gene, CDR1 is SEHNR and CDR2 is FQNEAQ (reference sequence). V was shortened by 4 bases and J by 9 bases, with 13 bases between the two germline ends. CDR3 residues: CASSSSQGGEQFF. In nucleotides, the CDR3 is TGTGCCAGCAGCTCATCCCAGGGAGGTGAGCAGTTCTTC.

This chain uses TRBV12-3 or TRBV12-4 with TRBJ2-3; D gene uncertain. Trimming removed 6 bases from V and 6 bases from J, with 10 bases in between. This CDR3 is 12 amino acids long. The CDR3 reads CASSFRRDTQYF. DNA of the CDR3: TGTGCCAGCAGCTTCCGGCGGGATACGCAGTATTTT.

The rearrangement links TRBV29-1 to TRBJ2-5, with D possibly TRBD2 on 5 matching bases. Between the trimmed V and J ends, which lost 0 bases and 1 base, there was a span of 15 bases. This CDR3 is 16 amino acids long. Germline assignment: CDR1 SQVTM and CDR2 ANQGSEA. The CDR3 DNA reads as TGCAGCGTTGAAGATGTTGGGGAGAGAGCCCAAGAGACCCAGTACTTC. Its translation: CSVEDVGERAQETQYF.

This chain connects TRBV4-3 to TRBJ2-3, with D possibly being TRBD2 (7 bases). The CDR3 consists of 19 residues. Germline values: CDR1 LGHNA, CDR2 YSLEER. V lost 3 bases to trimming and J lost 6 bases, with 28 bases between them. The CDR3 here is CASSHHGGVGGRTGDTQYF. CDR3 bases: TGCGCCAGCAGCCACCACGGAGGTGTGGGGGGGCGGACGGGTGATACGCAGTATTTT.

In nucleotides, the CDR3 is TGTGCCAGCAGTGGGCGGGGCTCCTTGTACCAAGAGACCCAGTACTTC. Protein sequence: CASSGRGSLYQETQYF. This sequence joins TRBV6-1 and TRBJ2-5; TRBD2 is a possible D gene (6 bases). The V gene lost 4 bases and the J gene lost 0 bases, with 15 bases spanning the gap. Germline values: CDR1 MNHNS, CDR2 SASEGT. This CDR3 region has 16 residues.

The CDR3 protein is CASSRDRVTGYTF. The CDR3 bases are TGTGCCAGCAGTCGGGACAGGGTTACGGGCTACACCTTC. The rearrangement uses TRBV5-6 and TRBJ1-2; 9 positions agree with TRBD1. Germline assignment: CDR1 SGHDT and CDR2 YYEEEE. The ends lost 5 bases at V and 8 bases at J; junction bases unmatched: 7. This CDR3 has 13 amino acids.

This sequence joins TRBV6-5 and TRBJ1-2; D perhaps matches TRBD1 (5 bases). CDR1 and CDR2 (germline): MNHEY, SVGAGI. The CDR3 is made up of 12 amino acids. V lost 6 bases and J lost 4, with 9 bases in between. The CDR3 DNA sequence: TGTGCCAGCAGCCCGGACACCTATGGCTACACCTTC. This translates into CASSPDTYGYTF.

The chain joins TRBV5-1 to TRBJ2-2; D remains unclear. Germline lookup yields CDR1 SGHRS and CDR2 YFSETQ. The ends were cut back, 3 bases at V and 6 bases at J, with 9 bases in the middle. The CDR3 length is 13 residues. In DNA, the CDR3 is TGCGCCAGCAGCTCCATAGTCTCCGGGGAGCTGTTTTTT. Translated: CASSSIVSGELFF.

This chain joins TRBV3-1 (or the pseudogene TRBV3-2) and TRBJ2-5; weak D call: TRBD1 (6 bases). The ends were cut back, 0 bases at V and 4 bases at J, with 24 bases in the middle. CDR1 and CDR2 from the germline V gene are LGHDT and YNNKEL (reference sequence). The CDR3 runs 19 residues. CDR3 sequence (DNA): TGTGCCAGCAGCCAAGAGATTGGTAGGGCAGGGGATTTGATAGAGACCCAGTACTTC. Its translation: CASSQEIGRAGDLIETQYF.

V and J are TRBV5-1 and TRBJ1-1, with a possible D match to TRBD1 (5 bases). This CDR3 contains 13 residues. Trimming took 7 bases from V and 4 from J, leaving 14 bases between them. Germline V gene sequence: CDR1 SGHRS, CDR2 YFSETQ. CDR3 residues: CASAGGVGTEAFF. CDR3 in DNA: TGCGCCAGCGCGGGGGGAGTGGGCACTGAAGCTTTCTTT. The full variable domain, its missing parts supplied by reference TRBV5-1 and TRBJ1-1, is KAGVTQTPRYLIKTRGQQVTLSCSPISGHRSVSWYQQTPGQGLQFLFEYFSETQRNKGNFPGRFSGRQFSNSRSEMNVSTLELGDSALYLCASAGGVGTEAFFGQGTRLTVV.

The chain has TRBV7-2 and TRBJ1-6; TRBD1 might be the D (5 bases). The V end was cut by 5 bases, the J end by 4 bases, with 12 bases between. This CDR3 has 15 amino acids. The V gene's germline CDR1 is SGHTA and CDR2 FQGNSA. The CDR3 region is CASSQGTRYNSPLHF. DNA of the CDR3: TGTGCCAGCAGCCAGGGCACGCGATATAATTCACCCCTCCACTTT.

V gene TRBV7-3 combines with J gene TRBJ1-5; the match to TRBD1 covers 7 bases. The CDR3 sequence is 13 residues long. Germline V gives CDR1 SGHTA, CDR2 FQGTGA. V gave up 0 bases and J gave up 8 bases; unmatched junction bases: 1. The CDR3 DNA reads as TGTGCCAGCAGCTTAACCGACAGGGAGCCCCAGCATTTT. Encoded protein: CASSLTDREPQHF.

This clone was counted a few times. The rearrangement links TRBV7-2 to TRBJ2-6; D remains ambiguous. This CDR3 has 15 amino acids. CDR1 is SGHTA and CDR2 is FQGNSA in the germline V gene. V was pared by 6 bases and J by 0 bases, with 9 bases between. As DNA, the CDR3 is TGTGCCAGCAGACCTGCCTTCTCTGGGGCCAACGTCCTGACTTTC. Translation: CASRPAFSGANVLTF. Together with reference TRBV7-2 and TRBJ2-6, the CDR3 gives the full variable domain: GAGVSQSPSNKVTEKGKDVELRCDPISGHTALYWYRQSLGQGLEFLIYFQGNSAPDKSGLPSDRFSAERTGGSVSTLTIQRTQQEDSAVYLCASRPAFSGANVLTFGAGSRLTVL.

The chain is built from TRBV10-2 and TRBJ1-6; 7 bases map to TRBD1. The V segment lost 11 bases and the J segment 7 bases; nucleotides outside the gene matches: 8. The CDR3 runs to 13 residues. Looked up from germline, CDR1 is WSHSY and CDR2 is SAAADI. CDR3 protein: CASKQGVNSPLHF. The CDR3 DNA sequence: TGCGCCTCAAAGCAGGGGGTAAATTCACCCCTCCACTTT.